The following is a T cell receptor beta chain sequence with its context. The source of the sample is a study of blood T cell repertoires in COVID-19. Sequencing used immunoSEQ multiplex PCR; TCRdb keeps in-frame clones, though not all of them. The table has approximately 210,000 clones, over 80% seen once. Deletions cut 0 bases from V and 3 bases from J, with 7 bases between. This CDR3 region has 14 residues. Germline CDR1 reads SGHAT; CDR2 reads FQNNGV. The chain has TRBV11-2 and TRBJ2-3; tentatively, D is TRBD1 (5 bases). The TCR originated in a man aged 55 to 70 with COVID-19, enrolled during active disease. Sequencing was done on a sample of peripheral blood. Written as DNA, the CDR3 is TGTGCCAGCAGCTTAGATCGGACAACAGATACGCAGTATTTT. Protein product: CASSLDRTTDTQYF.